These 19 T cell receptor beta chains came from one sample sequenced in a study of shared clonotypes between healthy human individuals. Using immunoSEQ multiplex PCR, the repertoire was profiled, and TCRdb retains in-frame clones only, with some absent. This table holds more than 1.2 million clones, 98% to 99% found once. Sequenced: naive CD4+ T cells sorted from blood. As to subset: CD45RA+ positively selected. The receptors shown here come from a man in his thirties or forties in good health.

The CDR3 spells CASSIGGQSSNQPQHF. CDR3 DNA sequence: TGTGCCAGTAGTATAGGGGGACAGAGTAGCAATCAGCCCCAGCATTTT. The V call is TRBV19, the J call TRBJ1-5; 7 bases are shared with TRBD1. The CDR3 consists of 16 residues. Germline V CDR1 and CDR2: LNHDA, SQIVND (reference sequence). V lost 1 base to trimming and J lost 0 bases; unmatched junction nucleotides: 3.

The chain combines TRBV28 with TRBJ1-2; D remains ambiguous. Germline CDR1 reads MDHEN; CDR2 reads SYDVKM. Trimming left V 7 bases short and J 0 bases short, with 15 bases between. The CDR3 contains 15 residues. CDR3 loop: CASTLRRAANYGYTF. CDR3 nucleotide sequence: TGTGCCAGCACCCTCCGGAGAGCGGCTAACTATGGCTACACCTTC.

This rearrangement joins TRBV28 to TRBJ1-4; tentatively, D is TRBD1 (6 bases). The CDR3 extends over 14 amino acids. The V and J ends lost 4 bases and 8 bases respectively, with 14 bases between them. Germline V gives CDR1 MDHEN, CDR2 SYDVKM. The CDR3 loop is CASSSDSREEKLFF. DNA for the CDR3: TGTGCCAGCAGTTCGGACAGCCGGGAGGAAAAACTGTTTTTT.

The CDR3 loop is CASSSTSGGWTDTQYF. DNA of the CDR3: TGTGCCAGCAGTTCGACCTCAGGGGGCTGGACAGATACGCAGTATTTT. The V call is TRBV27, the J call TRBJ2-3; TRBD1 matches 8 bases. V was clipped by 4 bases and J by 3 bases; unmatched bases: 9. The CDR3 has 16 residues. Germline V gene sequence: CDR1 MNHEY, CDR2 SMNVEV (reference sequence).

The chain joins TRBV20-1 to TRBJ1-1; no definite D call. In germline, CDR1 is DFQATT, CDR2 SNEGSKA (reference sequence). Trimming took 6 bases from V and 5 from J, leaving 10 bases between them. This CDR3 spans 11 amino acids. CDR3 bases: TGCAGTGCACGCGGGGAGACTGAAGCTTTCTTT. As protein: CSARGETEAFF.

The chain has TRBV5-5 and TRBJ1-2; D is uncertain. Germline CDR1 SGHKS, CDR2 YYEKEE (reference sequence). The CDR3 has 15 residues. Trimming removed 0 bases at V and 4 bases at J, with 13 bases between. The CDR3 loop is CASSLAGPQSYGYTF. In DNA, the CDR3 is TGTGCCAGCAGCTTGGCTGGTCCCCAAAGCTATGGCTACACCTTC.

CDR3 sequence (DNA): TGTGCCAGCAGGACAGGGGACGATCAGCCCCAGCATTTT. Amino acids: CASRTGDDQPQHF. V is TRBV6-5 and J is TRBJ1-5; TRBD1 agrees at 8 bases. This CDR3 region has 13 residues. Germline CDR1 MNHEY, CDR2 SVGAGI. The V and J ends lost 6 bases and 5 bases, in that order; junction bases with no gene match: 3.

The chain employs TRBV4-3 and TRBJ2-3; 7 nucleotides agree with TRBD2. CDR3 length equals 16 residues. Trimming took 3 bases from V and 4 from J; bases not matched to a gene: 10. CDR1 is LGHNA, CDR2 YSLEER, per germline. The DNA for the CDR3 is TGCGCCAGCAGCCAGATCCGGGGGGAGGGCCCAGATACGCAGTATTTT. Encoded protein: CASSQIRGEGPDTQYF.

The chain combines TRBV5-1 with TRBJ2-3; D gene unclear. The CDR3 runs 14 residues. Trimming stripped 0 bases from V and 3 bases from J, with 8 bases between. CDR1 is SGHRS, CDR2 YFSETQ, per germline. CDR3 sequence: CASSLGSWTDTQYF. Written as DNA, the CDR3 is TGCGCCAGCAGCTTGGGGAGTTGGACAGATACGCAGTATTTT.

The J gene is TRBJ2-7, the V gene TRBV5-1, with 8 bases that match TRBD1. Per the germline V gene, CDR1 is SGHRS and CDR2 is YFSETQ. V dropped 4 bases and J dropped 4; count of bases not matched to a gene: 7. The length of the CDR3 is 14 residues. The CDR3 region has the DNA TGCGCCAGCAGCCTGACAGGGGTGGATTACGAGCAGTACTTC. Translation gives CASSLTGVDYEQYF. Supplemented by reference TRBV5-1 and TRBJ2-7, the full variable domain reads KAGVTQTPRYLIKTRGQQVTLSCSPISGHRSVSWYQQTPGQGLQFLFEYFSETQRNKGNFPGRFSGRQFSNSRSEMNVSTLELGDSALYLCASSLTGVDYEQYFGPGTRLTVT.

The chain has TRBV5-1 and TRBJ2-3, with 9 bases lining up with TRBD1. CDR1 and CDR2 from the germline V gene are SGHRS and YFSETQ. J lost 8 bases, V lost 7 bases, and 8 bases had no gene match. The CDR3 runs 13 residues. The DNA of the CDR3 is TGCGCCAGCTCGGGACAGGGCACCGGTACGCAGTATTTT. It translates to CASSGQGTGTQYF.

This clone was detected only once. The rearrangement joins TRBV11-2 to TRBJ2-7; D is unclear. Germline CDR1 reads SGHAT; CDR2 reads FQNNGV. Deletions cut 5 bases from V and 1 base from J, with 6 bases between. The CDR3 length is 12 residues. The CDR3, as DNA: TGTGCCAGCAGCGCCGGGTCCTACGAGCAGTACTTC. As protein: CASSAGSYEQYF. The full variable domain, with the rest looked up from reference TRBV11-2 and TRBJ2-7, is EAGVAQSPRYKIIEKRQSVAFWCNPISGHATLYWYQQILGQGPKLLIQFQNNGVVDDSQLPKDRFSAERLKGVDSTLKIQPAKLEDSAVYLCASSAGSYEQYFGPGTRLTVT.

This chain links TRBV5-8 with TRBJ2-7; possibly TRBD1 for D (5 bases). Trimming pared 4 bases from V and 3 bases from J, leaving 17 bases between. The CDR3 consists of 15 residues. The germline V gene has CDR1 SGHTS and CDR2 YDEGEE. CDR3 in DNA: TGTGCCAGCAGCCCGGGCCTGACAGCAGACTACGAGCAGTACTTC. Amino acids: CASSPGLTADYEQYF.

This CDR3 reads CASSSSPGGDTGELFF. CDR3 nucleotide sequence: TGTGCCAGCAGCTCTAGTCCGGGAGGCGACACCGGGGAGCTGTTTTTT. The gene calls are TRBV5-6 and TRBJ2-2, with 7 bases lining up with TRBD2. The CDR3 totals 16 residues. Germline loops: CDR1 SGHDT, CDR2 YYEEEE. Trimming removed 3 bases from V and 3 bases from J; junction bases left unmatched: 8.

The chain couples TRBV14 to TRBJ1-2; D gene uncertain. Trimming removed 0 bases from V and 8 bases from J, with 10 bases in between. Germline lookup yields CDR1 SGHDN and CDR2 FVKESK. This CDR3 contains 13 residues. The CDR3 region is CASSQDGPGGYTF. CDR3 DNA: TGTGCCAGCAGCCAAGATGGTCCCGGGGGCTACACCTTC.

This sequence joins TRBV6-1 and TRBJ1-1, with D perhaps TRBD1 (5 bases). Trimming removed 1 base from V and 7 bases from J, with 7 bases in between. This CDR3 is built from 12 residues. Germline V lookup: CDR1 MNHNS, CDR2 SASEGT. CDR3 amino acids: CASSEERGEAFF. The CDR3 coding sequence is TGTGCCAGCAGTGAAGAAAGGGGTGAAGCTTTCTTT.

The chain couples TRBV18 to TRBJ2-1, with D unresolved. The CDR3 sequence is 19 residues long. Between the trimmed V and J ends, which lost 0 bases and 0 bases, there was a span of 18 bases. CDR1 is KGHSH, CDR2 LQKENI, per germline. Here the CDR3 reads CASSPPPRLTASSYNEQFF. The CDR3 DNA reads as TGTGCCAGCTCACCACCACCTAGACTCACAGCGAGCTCCTACAATGAGCAGTTCTTC.

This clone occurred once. The CDR3 region is CASSRTSGRASGELFF. Written as DNA, the CDR3 is TGCGCCAGCAGCCGAACTAGCGGGAGGGCCTCTGGGGAGCTGTTTTTT. The chain combines TRBV10-1 with TRBJ2-2; 13 bases line up with TRBD2. Germline V gene lookup returns CDR1 WNHNN and CDR2 SYGVQD (reference sequence). This CDR3 spans 16 amino acids. Trimming removed 6 bases from V and 8 bases from J; junction bases left unmatched: 9.

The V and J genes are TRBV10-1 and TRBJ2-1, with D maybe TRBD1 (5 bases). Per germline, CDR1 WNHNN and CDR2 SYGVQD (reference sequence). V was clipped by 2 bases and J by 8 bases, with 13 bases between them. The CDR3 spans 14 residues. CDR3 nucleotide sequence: TGCGCCAGCAGTGAGGGACACCTACAAGATGAGCAGTTCTTC. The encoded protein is CASSEGHLQDEQFF.